This T cell receptor beta chain was documented in a study of CD8 T cells in ankylosing spondylitis. The CDR3 contains 14 residues. Trimming took 6 bases from V and 5 from J; bases not matched to a gene: 5. Germline lookup yields CDR1 KGHSH and CDR2 LQKENI. Regarding the study as a whole: A TCR beta motif of fewer than ten highly homologous variants seemed to mark ankylosing spondylitis blood. CD8+ disease-linked clones were present at relatively low frequencies in blood. Before this, some motif variants had been reported in reactive arthritis synovial fluid and blood. Matched ankylosing spondylitis synovial fluid reportedly contained a significantly enriched population of disease-linked clones.

A quantitative 5'-RACE method, one with molecular barcodes, was used to make TCR beta libraries. TCRdb reprocessed the 5' RACE reads via MiXCR and lists one record per CDR3 protein. The data contain 650,000 to 800,000 distinct CDR3 sequences, roughly 19% of them singletons. This clonotype occurred a few times. What it recognizes is unknown. The V gene is TRBV18, the J gene TRBJ2-1, with TRBD2 identical over 9 bases. The sequenced material came from blood, either unsorted or a sorted T cell fraction (not recorded which). The TCR originated in a male donor with ankylosing spondylitis. The CDR3 is CASSIGTSNNEQFF. The CDR3 nucleotides read TGTGCCAGCTCTATAGGGACTAGCAACAATGAGCAGTTCTTC.